One sample yielded the 20 T cell receptor beta chains listed below, sequenced in a study of neurological immune-mediated disorders. MiXCR was run by TCRdb on the 5' RACE reads, yielding one entry per CDR3 protein. The sample yields under 85,000 distinct CDR3 sequences, 13% to 15% seen once. Sequenced: PBMCs. These receptors came from a woman aged 50 to 65 in good health.

In its sample, this clonotype was seen a few times. This chain connects TRBV3-1 to TRBJ1-6; TRBD1 agrees at 8 bases. Germline CDR1 reads LGHDT; CDR2 reads YNNKEL (reference sequence). J lost 9 bases, V lost 1 base, and 14 bases had no gene match. The CDR3 is made up of 18 amino acids. The CDR3 sequence is CASSQVLAGQGASSPLHF. For the CDR3, the DNA is TGTGCCAGCAGCCAAGTGCTGGCTGGACAGGGTGCTTCTTCACCCCTCCACTTT.

This clonotype was seen at least ten times. V gene TRBV5-1 combines with J gene TRBJ1-1; D ambiguous. This CDR3 is 16 amino acids long. Trimming removed 0 bases at V and 1 base at J, with 13 bases between. CDR1 is SGHRS and CDR2 is YFSETQ in the germline V gene. CDR3: CASSLGALSPNTEAFF. The CDR3 bases are TGCGCCAGCAGCTTGGGGGCGTTATCACCGAACACTGAAGCTTTCTTT.

On this clonotype itself: The junction does not match germline at one end; this may be a read error. The V gene is TRBV30, the J gene TRBJ2-5, with D perhaps TRBD2 (5 bases). The CDR3 sequence is 11 residues long. Germline V gives CDR1 GTSNPN, CDR2 SVGIG (reference sequence). CDR3 residues: CAWSTRETLYF. The CDR3, as DNA: TGTGCCTGGTCCACAAGGGAGACCCTGTACTTC.

This clonotype was counted many times. The rearrangement joins TRBV5-1 to TRBJ2-3, with D unresolved. This CDR3 contains 15 residues. V was clipped by 4 bases and J by 0 bases, with 12 bases between them. In germline, CDR1 is SGHRS, CDR2 YFSETQ. The CDR3 spells CASSLPALSTDTQYF. The DNA for the CDR3 is TGCGCCAGCAGCCTCCCCGCACTCAGCACAGATACGCAGTATTTT.

In this sample, this clonotype turned up many times. This chain uses TRBV20-1 with TRBJ2-2; 7 bases fit TRBD2. CDR3 length: 15 residues. With 6 bases clipped from V and 1 base from J, the junction kept 8 bases outside the gene matches. CDR1 DFQATT and CDR2 SNEGSKA come from the germline V gene (reference sequence). Written as DNA, the CDR3 is TGCAGTGCGAGACCTTCGGGAGGGAACACCGGGGAGCTGTTTTTT. Translated: CSARPSGGNTGELFF.

To note about this clonotype: A much larger clone differs by one base, so this may be a read error. The chain carries TRBV11-2 and TRBJ2-7; D is ambiguous. The CDR3 covers 13 residues. The germline CDR1 and CDR2 sequences are SGHAT and FQNNGV. Trimming took off 5 bases at V and 2 bases at J, with 10 bases between the two ends. Written as DNA, the CDR3 is TGTGCCAGCAGCCCCTGGAGTCCCTACGAGCAGTACTTC. Translated, it gives CASSPWSPYEQYF.

Many counts were recorded for this clonotype. V and J are TRBV28 and TRBJ2-6, with D unresolved. The CDR3 is 16 residues long. Germline-derived CDR1 and CDR2 are MDHEN and SYDVKM. V was trimmed by 2 bases and J by 4 bases, leaving 12 bases between them. CDR3 sequence: CASSLVGSSGANVLTF. In nucleotides, the CDR3 is TGTGCCAGCAGTTTAGTAGGGTCTTCAGGGGCCAACGTCCTGACTTTC.

Notes on this clonotype: A much larger clone sits a single nucleotide away, making a read error possible. This chain's CDR3 is CVSSFGTANEKLFF. CDR3 DNA sequence: TGTGTCAGCAGCTTCGGGACAGCTAATGAAAAACTGTTTTTT. The chain carries TRBV7-9 and TRBJ1-4; 7 nucleotides align to TRBD1. CDR3 length equals 14 residues. Looked up from germline, CDR1 is SEHNR and CDR2 is FQNEAQ (reference sequence). Combining the CDR3 with reference TRBV7-9 and TRBJ1-4 gives the whole variable domain DTGVSQNPRHKITKRGQNVTFRCDPISEHNRLYWYRQTLGQGPEFLTYFQNEAQLEKSRLLSDRFSAERPKGSFSTLEIQRTEQGDSAMYLCVSSFGTANEKLFFGSGTQLSVL.

V and J are TRBV29-1 and TRBJ2-1; D is possibly TRBD2 (6 bases). The CDR3 spans 16 residues. The V gene lost 5 bases and the J gene lost 6 bases, with 23 bases spanning the gap. The V gene's germline CDR1 is SQVTM and CDR2 ANQGSEA. The CDR3 coding sequence is TGCAGCGTTTCCTCTGGGCGCCCAAGCGGGCCCAATGAGCAGTTCTTC. Amino acids: CSVSSGRPSGPNEQFF.

V is TRBV12-1 and J is TRBJ1-1; the D call TRBD1 from the table was never checked on the DNA. TRBV12-1 is labeled a pseudogene. The length of the CDR3 is 15 residues. CDR3 coding DNA: TGTGCCAGCAGTGTACAGGGGCTACCGAACACTGAAGCTTTCTTT. Its protein is CASSVQGLPNTEAFF.

This clonotype has at least ten counts. V usage is TRBV6-5 and J usage is TRBJ1-2; unclear D gene. CDR3 length: 15 residues. Germline V CDR1 and CDR2: MNHEY, SVGAGI. Between the trimmed V and J ends, which lost 0 bases and 8 bases, there was a span of 16 bases. For the CDR3, the DNA is TGTGCCAGCAGTTACTCCCTAGATGGGCTCGGCGGCTACACCTTC. Translated: CASSYSLDGLGGYTF.

This clonotype was picked up many times. The V gene is TRBV24-1, the J gene TRBJ1-2, with unresolved D. The CDR3 length is 13 residues. Trimming cost V 4 bases and J 3 bases, with 8 bases left between them. The germline V gene encodes CDR1 KGHDR and CDR2 SFDVKD. CDR3 nucleotides: TGTGCCACCAGTGACCTCCCCGACTATGGCTACACCTTC. Amino acid sequence: CATSDLPDYGYTF.

V and J are TRBV12-3 or TRBV12-4 and TRBJ2-6; 9 bases align to TRBD1. V lost 4 bases and J lost 2; bases outside the gene matches: 6. The CDR3 runs 17 residues. This CDR3 reads CASSWTGQGTGANVLTF. As DNA, the CDR3 is TGTGCCAGCAGTTGGACGGGACAGGGAACTGGGGCCAACGTCCTGACTTTC.

This clonotype was counted ten times or more. The rearrangement links TRBV7-9 to TRBJ1-1; 7 bases agree with TRBD1. Trimming at V came to 4 bases and at J to 0 bases, leaving 5 bases not matched to a gene. The CDR3 contains 15 residues. Germline V gene lookup returns CDR1 SEHNR and CDR2 FQNEAQ (reference sequence). The CDR3 loop reads CASSSQGGLNTEAFF. Here the CDR3 DNA reads TGTGCCAGCAGCTCCCAGGGGGGTCTGAACACTGAAGCTTTCTTT. Variable domain in full (rest from reference TRBV7-9 and TRBJ1-1): DTGVSQNPRHKITKRGQNVTFRCDPISEHNRLYWYRQTLGQGPEFLTYFQNEAQLEKSRLLSDRFSAERPKGSFSTLEIQRTEQGDSAMYLCASSSQGGLNTEAFFGQGTRLTVV.

This clonotype was seen repeatedly, ten times or more. The V call is TRBV14, the J call TRBJ2-1, with TRBD2 identical over 8 bases. CDR3 length: 15 amino acids. Per the germline V gene, CDR1 is SGHDN and CDR2 is FVKESK. The ends lost 0 bases at V and 3 bases at J; junction bases unmatched: 1. DNA for the CDR3: TGTGCCAGCAGCCAAGATCTAGCGGGCTACAATGAGCAGTTCTTC. Protein product: CASSQDLAGYNEQFF.

This clonotype has ten or more counts. V and J are TRBV20-1 and TRBJ2-1, with 15 bases that match TRBD2. This CDR3 is 15 amino acids long. V shed 5 bases, J shed 6 bases, and the junction held 5 bases outside the gene matches. The germline gives CDR1 DFQATT, CDR2 SNEGSKA (reference sequence). Written as DNA, the CDR3 is TGCAGTGCTCCCGGGACTAGCGGGAGGCCCAATGAGCAGTTCTTC. As protein: CSAPGTSGRPNEQFF.

This clonotype was picked up many times. V and J are TRBV28 and TRBJ2-1; 14 positions match TRBD2. Unmatched junction bases numbered 10, after V lost 6 bases and J lost 6 bases. This CDR3 is built from 17 residues. Germline lookup yields CDR1 MDHEN and CDR2 SYDVKM. The CDR3 loop is CASRPTSGRAVVNEQFF. The CDR3 coding sequence is TGTGCCAGCAGACCGACTAGCGGGAGGGCTGTTGTCAATGAGCAGTTCTTC.

The chain carries TRBV5-1 and TRBJ2-5, with a possible D match to TRBD2 (5 bases). This CDR3 has 13 amino acids. The germline CDR1 and CDR2 sequences are SGHRS and YFSETQ. V lost 4 bases and J 4 bases, leaving 11 bases between the germline ends. The DNA for the CDR3 is TGCGCCAGCAGCCTAACTAGTTCAGAGACCCAGTACTTC. This codes for CASSLTSSETQYF. Using reference TRBV5-1 and TRBJ2-5 for the parts outside the CDR3, the full variable domain is KAGVTQTPRYLIKTRGQQVTLSCSPISGHRSVSWYQQTPGQGLQFLFEYFSETQRNKGNFPGRFSGRQFSNSRSEMNVSTLELGDSALYLCASSLTSSETQYFGPGTRLLVL.

A single count supports this clonotype. J is TRBJ1-4 and V is TRBV7-2; TRBD1 is a possible D gene (5 bases). Per the germline V gene, CDR1 is SGHTA and CDR2 is FQGNSA. CDR3 size: 15 residues. V lost 4 bases to trimming and J lost 7 bases, with 16 bases between them. CDR3 DNA sequence: TGTGCCAGCAGCTCGACTACGGGACTGCCTGAAAAACTGTTTTTT. Its translation: CASSSTTGLPEKLFF.

This clonotype was detected a few times. The rearrangement joins TRBV6-2 or TRBV6-3 to TRBJ2-5, with D possibly matching TRBD1 (6 bases). Deletions cut 5 bases from V and 2 bases from J, with 15 bases between. CDR3 size: 15 residues. Germline values: CDR1 MNHEY, CDR2 SVGEGT. In DNA, the CDR3 is TGTGCCAGCAGTACAAGGGGACATCTACAAGAGACCCAGTACTTC. Amino acids: CASSTRGHLQETQYF.